This paragraph reports one TCR beta chain. The data belong to a study of blood T cell repertoires in COVID-19. Study as a whole: Donors in the United States, Italy and Spain gave samples during acute or convalescent COVID-19.

Unmatched junction bases numbered 4, after V lost 4 bases and J lost 1 base. Germline values: CDR1 SGHRS, CDR2 YFSETQ. The CDR3 runs 17 residues. Profiling relied on immunoSEQ multiplex PCR, and the TCRdb table lists in-frame clones only, not all of them. The sample lists about 150,000 clones, roughly 87% occurring once. Material for sequencing was peripheral blood. This chain joins TRBV5-1 and TRBJ2-2; 13 bases fit TRBD2. This clonotype was obtained from a woman aged 50 to 60 with acute or convalescent COVID-19. CDR3 protein: CASSMGLAGLNTGELFF. DNA of the CDR3: TGCGCCAGCAGCATGGGACTAGCGGGACTGAACACCGGGGAGCTGTTTTTT.